This T cell receptor (beta chain) was identified during a study of blood T cell repertoires in COVID-19. Original methodology: Reference gene primer amplification yielded estimated nucleated cell counts. Profiling relied on immunoSEQ multiplex PCR, and the TCRdb table lists in-frame clones only, not all of them. The V and J calls and clone size come from that table; D and trimming were worked out from the DNA. Among 60,000 to 75,000 clones listed, around nine tenths were seen once. Germline lookup yields CDR1 KGHDR and CDR2 SFDVKD. With 6 bases removed from V and 7 bases from J, the gap between germline ends came to 15 bases. The CDR3 sequence is 13 residues long.

Input material: peripheral blood. This TCR was sampled from a woman aged 60-75 years with acute or convalescent COVID-19. The chain links TRBV24-1 to TRBJ2-7; a possible D gene is TRBD2 (6 bases). CDR3 DNA sequence: TGTGCCACCAGTCCAAGCGGGTCGCGGGAGCAGTACTTC. Its translation is CATSPSGSREQYF.